This T cell receptor beta chain was identified in a study of human T cells and chemical hapten exposure. The table lists this clonotype with a few counts. Germline CDR1 is SGHNT and CDR2 is YYREEE (reference sequence). Trimming took 2 bases from V and 0 from J, leaving 9 bases between them. The CDR3 runs to 14 residues. Sample time point: healthy volunteer bleed at 6 weeks. It was from unfractionated whole blood that total RNA was extracted. MiXCR, run by TCRdb on the RACE reads, gives a single entry per CDR3 protein. The sample lists some 65,000 distinct CDR3 sequences, approximately 6.2% occurring once.

Sequences were obtained from whole blood. The chain uses TRBV5-4 and TRBJ2-7, with D possibly being TRBD2 (6 bases). The clonotype comes from a female donor in good health. Some clones in this sample may be carry-over from other donors' samples. The CDR3 here is CASSFSGPSYEQYF. DNA for the CDR3: TGTGCCAGCAGCTTTAGCGGACCCTCCTACGAGCAGTACTTC.